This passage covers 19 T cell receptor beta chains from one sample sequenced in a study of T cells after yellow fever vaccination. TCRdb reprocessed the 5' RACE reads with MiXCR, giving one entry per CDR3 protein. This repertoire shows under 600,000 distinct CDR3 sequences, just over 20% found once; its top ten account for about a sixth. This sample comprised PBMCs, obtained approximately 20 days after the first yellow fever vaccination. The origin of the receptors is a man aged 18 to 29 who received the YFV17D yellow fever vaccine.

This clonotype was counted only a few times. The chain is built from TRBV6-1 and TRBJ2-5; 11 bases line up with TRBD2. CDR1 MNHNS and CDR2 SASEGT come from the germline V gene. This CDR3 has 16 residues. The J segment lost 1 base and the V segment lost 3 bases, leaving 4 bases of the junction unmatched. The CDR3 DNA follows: TGTGCCAGCAGTGATCTACTAGCGGGAGTCCAAGAGACCCAGTACTTC. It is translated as CASSDLLAGVQETQYF.

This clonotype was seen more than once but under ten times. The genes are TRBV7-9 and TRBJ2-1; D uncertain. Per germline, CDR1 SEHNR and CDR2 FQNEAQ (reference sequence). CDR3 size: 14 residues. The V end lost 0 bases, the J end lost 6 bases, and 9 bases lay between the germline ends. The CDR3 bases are TGTGCCAGCAGCTTAGCGGTGAAGGTCAATGAGCAGTTCTTC. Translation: CASSLAVKVNEQFF.

CDR3 nucleotides: TGCGCCAGCAGCTCGGACAGGGCTAATAATTCACCCCTCCACTTT. Protein sequence: CASSSDRANNSPLHF. V gene TRBV5-1 combines with J gene TRBJ1-6; 8 bases match TRBD1. Looked up from germline, CDR1 is SGHRS and CDR2 is YFSETQ. With 3 bases clipped from V and 5 bases from J, the junction kept 4 bases outside the gene matches. The CDR3 length is 15 residues.

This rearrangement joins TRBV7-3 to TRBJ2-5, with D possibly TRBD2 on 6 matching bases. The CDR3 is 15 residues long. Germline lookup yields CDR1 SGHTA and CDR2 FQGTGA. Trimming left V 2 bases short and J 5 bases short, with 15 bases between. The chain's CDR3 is CASSLGAGPGETQYF. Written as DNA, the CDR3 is TGTGCCAGCAGCTTAGGGGCGGGGCCCGGGGAGACCCAGTACTTC.

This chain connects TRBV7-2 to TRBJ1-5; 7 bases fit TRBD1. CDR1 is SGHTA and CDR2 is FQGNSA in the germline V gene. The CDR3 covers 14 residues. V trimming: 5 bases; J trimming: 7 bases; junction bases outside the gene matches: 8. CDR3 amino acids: CASSPRQGGQPQHF. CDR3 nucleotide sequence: TGTGCCAGCAGCCCCCGACAGGGCGGGCAGCCCCAGCATTTT.

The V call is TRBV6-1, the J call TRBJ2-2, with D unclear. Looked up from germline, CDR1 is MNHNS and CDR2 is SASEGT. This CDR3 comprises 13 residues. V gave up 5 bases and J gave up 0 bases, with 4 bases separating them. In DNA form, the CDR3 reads TGTGCCAGCAGTACCCCGAACACCGGGGAGCTGTTTTTT. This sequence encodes CASSTPNTGELFF.

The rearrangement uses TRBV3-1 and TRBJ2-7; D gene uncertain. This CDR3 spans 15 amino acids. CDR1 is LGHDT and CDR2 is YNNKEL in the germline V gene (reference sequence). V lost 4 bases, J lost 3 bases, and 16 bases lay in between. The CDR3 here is CASSPGFGRGYEQYF. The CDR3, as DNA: TGTGCCAGCAGCCCCGGTTTTGGGCGAGGCTACGAGCAGTACTTC.

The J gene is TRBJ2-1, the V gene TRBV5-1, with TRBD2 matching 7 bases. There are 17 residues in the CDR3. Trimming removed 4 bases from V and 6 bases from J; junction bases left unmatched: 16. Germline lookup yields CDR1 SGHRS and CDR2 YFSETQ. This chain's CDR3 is CASSTGDGGKFGNEQFF. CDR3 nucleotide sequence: TGCGCCAGCAGCACTGGGGACGGGGGGAAGTTTGGCAATGAGCAGTTCTTC.

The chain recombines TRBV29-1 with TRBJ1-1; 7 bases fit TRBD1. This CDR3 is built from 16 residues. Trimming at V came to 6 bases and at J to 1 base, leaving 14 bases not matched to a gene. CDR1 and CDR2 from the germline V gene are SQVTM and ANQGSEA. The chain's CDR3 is CSVRATLTGRNTEAFF. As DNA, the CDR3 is TGCAGCGTCCGAGCTACATTGACAGGGAGGAACACTGAAGCTTTCTTT.

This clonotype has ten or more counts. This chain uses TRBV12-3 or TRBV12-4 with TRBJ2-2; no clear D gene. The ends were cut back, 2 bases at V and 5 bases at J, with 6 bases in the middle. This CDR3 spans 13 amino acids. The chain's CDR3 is CASSLRPTGELFF. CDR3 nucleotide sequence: TGTGCCAGCAGTTTAAGGCCTACCGGGGAGCTGTTTTTT.

CDR3 in amino acids: CASSLGTGETQYF. The CDR3 bases are TGCGCCAGCAGCTTAGGGACGGGAGAGACCCAGTACTTC. V and J are TRBV5-1 and TRBJ2-5; D may be TRBD1 or TRBD2 (5 bases each). Germline V gives CDR1 SGHRS, CDR2 YFSETQ. CDR3 length equals 13 residues. With 2 bases removed from V and 4 bases from J, the gap between germline ends came to 9 bases.

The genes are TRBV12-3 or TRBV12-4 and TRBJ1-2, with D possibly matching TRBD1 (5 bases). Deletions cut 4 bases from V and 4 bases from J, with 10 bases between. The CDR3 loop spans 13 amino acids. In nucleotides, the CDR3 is TGTGCCAGCAGTTCTCGACAGAGCTATGGCTACACCTTC. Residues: CASSSRQSYGYTF.

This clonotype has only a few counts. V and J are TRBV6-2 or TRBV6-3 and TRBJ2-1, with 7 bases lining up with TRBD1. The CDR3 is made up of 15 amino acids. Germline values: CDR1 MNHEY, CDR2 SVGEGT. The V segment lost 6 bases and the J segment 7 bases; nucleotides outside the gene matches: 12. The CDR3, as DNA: TGTGCCAGCAGCTACAGGGGTCTATTTGGAAATGAGCAGTTCTTC. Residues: CASSYRGLFGNEQFF.

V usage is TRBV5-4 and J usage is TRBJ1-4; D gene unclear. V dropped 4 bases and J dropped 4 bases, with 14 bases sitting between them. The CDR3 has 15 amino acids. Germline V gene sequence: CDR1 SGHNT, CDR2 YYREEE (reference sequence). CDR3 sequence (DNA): TGTGCCAGCAGCGTGAGCCCCGCTAATAATGAAAAACTGTTTTTT. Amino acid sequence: CASSVSPANNEKLFF.

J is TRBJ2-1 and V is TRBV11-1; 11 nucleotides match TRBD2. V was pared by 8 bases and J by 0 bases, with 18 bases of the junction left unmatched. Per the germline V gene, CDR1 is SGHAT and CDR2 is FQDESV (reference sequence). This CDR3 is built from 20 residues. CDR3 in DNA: TGTGCCAGCGACGAAAGCGGGACTAGCGGTTTGAAAAGCTCCTACAATGAGCAGTTCTTC. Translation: CASDESGTSGLKSSYNEQFF.

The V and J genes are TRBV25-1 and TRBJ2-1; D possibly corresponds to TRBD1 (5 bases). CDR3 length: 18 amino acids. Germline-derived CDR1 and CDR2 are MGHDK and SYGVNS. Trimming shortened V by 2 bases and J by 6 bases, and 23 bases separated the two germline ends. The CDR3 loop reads CASSEQGTDRKTVNEQFF. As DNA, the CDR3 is TGTGCCAGCAGTGAACAGGGAACAGATCGGAAGACAGTCAATGAGCAGTTCTTC.

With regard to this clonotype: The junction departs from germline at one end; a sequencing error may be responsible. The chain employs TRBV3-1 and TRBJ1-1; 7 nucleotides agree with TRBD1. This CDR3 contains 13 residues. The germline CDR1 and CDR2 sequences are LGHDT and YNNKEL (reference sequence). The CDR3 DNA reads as TGTGCCAGCAGACCCGACAGGGCTGGTACAGCTCTCTTT. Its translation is CASRPDRAGTALF. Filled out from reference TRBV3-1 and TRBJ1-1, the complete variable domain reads DTAVSQTPKYLVTQMGNDKSIKCEQNLGHDTMYWYKQDSKKFLKIMFSYNNKELIINETVPNRFSPKSPDKAHLNLHINSLELGDSAVYFCASRPDRAGTALFGQGTRLTVV.

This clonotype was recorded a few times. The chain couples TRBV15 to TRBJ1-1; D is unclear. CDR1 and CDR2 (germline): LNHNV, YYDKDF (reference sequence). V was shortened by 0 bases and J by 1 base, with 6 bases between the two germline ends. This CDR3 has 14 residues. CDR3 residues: CATSRDVGNTEAFF. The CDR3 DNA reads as TGTGCCACCAGCAGAGATGTCGGGAACACTGAAGCTTTCTTT.

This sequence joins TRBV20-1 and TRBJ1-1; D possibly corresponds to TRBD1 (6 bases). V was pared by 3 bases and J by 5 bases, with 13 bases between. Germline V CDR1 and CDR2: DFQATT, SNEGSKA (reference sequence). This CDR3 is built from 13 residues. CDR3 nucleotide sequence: TGCAGTGCTAGCTACAACAGGGATACTGAAGCTTTCTTT. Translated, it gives CSASYNRDTEAFF.